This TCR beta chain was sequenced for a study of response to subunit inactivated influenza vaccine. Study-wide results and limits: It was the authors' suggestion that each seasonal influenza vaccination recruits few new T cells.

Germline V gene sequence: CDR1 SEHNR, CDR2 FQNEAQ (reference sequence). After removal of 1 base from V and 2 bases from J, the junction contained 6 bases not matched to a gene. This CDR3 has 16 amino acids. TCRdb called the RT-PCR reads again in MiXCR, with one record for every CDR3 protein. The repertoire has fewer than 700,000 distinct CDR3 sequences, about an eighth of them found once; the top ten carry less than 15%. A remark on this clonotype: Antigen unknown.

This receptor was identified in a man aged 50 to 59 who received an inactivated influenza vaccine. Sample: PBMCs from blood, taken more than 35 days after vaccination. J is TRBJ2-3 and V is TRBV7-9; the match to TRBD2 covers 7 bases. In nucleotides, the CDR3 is TGTGCCAGCAGCTTAGTCTTGGCGGGGGACACAGATACGCAGTATTTT. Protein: CASSLVLAGDTDTQYF.